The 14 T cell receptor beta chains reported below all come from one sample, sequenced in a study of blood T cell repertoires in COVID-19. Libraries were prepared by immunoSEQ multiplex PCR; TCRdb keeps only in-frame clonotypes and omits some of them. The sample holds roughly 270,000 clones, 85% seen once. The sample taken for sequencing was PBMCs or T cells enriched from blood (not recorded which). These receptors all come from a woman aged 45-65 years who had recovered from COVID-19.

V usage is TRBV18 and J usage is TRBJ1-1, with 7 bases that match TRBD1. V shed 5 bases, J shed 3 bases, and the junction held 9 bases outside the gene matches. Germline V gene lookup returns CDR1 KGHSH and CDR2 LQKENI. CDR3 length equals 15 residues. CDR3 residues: CASSSRTGKYTEAFF. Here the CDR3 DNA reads TGTGCCAGCTCATCTCGGACAGGAAAGTACACTGAAGCTTTCTTT.

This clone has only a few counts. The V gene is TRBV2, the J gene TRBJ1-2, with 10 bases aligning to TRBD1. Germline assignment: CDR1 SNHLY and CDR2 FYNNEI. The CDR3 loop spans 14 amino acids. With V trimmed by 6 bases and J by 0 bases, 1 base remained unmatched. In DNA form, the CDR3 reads TGTGCCAGCAGAGGACAGGGGGCTAACTATGGCTACACCTTC. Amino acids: CASRGQGANYGYTF.

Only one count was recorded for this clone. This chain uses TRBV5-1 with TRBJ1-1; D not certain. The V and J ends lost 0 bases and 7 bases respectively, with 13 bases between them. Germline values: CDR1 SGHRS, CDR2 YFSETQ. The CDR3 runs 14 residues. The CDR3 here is CASSLVAVEIEAFF. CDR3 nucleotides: TGCGCCAGCAGCTTGGTGGCCGTGGAGATTGAAGCTTTCTTT.

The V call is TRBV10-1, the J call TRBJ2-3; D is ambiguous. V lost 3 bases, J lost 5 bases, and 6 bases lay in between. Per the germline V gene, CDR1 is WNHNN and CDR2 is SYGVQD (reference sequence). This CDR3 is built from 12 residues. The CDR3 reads CASSEELDTQYF. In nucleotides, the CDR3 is TGCGCCAGCAGTGAAGAGTTAGATACGCAGTATTTT.

The CDR3 loop is CASSPAGTMGYEQYF. CDR3 sequence (DNA): TGCGCCAGCAGCCCAGCCGGGACAATGGGCTACGAGCAGTACTTC. This chain joins TRBV4-1 and TRBJ2-7; TRBD1 is a possible D gene (6 bases). There are 15 residues in the CDR3. V was trimmed by 4 bases and J by 3 bases, leaving 16 bases between them. Germline assignment: CDR1 MGHRA and CDR2 YSYEKL.

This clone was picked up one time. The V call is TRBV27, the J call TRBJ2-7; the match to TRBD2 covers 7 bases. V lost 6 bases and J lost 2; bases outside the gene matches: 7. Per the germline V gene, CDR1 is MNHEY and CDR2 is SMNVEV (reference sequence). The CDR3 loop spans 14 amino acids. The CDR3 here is CASSQTSVPYEQYF. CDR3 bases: TGTGCCAGCAGCCAAACTAGCGTACCCTACGAGCAGTACTTC.

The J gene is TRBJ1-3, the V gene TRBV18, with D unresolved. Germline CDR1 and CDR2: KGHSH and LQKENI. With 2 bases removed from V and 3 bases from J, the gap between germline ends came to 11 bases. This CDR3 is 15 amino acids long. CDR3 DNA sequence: TGTGCCAGCTCACCAAGGACTTCCCATGGAAACACCATATATTTT. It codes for CASSPRTSHGNTIYF.

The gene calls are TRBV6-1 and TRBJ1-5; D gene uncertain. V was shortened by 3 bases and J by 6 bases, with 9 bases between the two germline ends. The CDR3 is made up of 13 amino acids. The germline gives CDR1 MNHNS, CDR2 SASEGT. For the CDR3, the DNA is TGTGCCAGCAGTGAGAGGATTTTTCAGCCCCAGCATTTT. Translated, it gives CASSERIFQPQHF.

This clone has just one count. CDR3 amino acids: CASSPPGADTQYF. DNA for the CDR3: TGTGCCAGCTCACCACCGGGAGCCGATACGCAGTATTTT. This chain connects TRBV18 to TRBJ2-3; TRBD2 might be the D (5 bases). CDR1 and CDR2 (germline): KGHSH, LQKENI. Trimming shortened V by 0 bases and J by 6 bases, and 7 bases separated the two germline ends. The CDR3 is 13 amino acids.

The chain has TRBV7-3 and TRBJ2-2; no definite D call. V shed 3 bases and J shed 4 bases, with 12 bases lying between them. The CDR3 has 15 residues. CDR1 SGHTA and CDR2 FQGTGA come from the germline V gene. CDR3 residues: CASSLYGSVTGELFF. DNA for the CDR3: TGTGCCAGCAGCTTGTACGGGTCAGTCACCGGGGAGCTGTTTTTT.

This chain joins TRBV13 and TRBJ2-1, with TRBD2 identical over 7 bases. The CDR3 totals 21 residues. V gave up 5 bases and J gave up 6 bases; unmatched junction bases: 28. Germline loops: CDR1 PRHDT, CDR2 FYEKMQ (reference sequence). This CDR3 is CASSIPRGGAGVPMGSNEQFF. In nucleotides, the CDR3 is TGTGCCAGCAGCATCCCCCGTGGCGGGGCGGGAGTACCCATGGGCAGCAATGAGCAGTTCTTC.

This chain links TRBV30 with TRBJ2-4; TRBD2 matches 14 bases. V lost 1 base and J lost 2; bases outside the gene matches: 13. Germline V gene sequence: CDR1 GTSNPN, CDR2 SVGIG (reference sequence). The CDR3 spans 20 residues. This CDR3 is CAWSGGTSGSWGGTKNIQYF. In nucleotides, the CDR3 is TGTGCCTGGAGTGGAGGGACTAGCGGGAGTTGGGGCGGGACCAAAAACATTCAGTACTTC.

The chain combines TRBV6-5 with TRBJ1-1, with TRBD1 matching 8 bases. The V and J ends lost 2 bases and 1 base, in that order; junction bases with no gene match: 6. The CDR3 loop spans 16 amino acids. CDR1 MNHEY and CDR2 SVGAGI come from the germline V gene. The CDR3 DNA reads TGTGCCAGCAGTTACGGCCTTGACAGGGGGAACACTGAAGCTTTCTTT. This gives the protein CASSYGLDRGNTEAFF.

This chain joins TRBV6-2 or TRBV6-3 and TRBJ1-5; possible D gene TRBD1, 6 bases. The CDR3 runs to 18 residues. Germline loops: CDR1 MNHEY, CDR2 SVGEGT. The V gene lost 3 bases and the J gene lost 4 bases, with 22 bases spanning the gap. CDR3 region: CASSYGFGTRGPNQPQHF. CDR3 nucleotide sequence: TGTGCCAGCAGTTATGGATTTGGGACACGCGGGCCAAATCAGCCCCAGCATTTT.